This T cell receptor (beta chain) was obtained from a study of T cell responses to AZD1222 COVID-19 vaccine. Broader study findings: Every sample of the repertoires postdated the peak T cell response. Only six or seven AZD1222 recipients tested seropositive at baseline. The donors showed a predominance of white British ancestry and of females, with possible underestimation of clonal diversity.

Worth noting for this clone: Its antigen is still unknown.

V gave up 0 bases and J gave up 5 bases; unmatched junction bases: 1. CDR3 length: 14 amino acids. Germline values: CDR1 ENHRY, CDR2 SYGVKD. The method was immunoSEQ multiplex PCR; TCRdb's version includes in-frame clones alone and lacks a portion of them. The data contain just under 80,000 clones, roughly 90% of them singletons. The V gene is TRBV10-3, the J gene TRBJ2-5; 9 bases fit TRBD2. The source was peripheral blood, collected 28 days after the second AZD1222 dose. The TCR was taken from an adult who received the AZD1222 COVID-19 vaccine. CDR3 nucleotide sequence: TGTGCCATCAGTGAGTCAGCGGGAGGCGAGACCCAGTACTTC. It yields the protein CAISESAGGETQYF.